One sample yielded the 13 T cell receptor beta chains listed below, sequenced in a study of T cell changes during pregnancy in multiple sclerosis (dated by TCRdb to about 2019). Library preparation used the immunoSEQ multiplex PCR assay. TCRdb mirrors the immuneACCESS table, restricted to in-frame sequences. Some clones are absent from its copies; in checked studies, under half trace to an unresolved V gene, and the reason for the others is unknown. The sample data list about 59,000 clones, and under 95% of these were observed just once. 1.3% of the sample rests with the top ten. Source: peripheral blood, taken in the second trimester of pregnancy. The receptors originated from a female donor with multiple sclerosis, enrolled in a pregnancy study.

The gene calls are TRBV4-1 and TRBJ1-1, with D hard to call. The germline V and J ends were trimmed by 1 base and 1 base, with 10 bases remaining between them. Germline assignment: CDR1 MGHRA and CDR2 YSYEKL. This CDR3 region has 15 residues. CDR3 sequence: CASSQGRSRNTEAFF. The DNA for the CDR3 is TGCGCCAGCAGCCAAGGGAGGAGCAGGAACACTGAAGCTTTCTTT.

The rearrangement joins TRBV28 to TRBJ2-7; TRBD2 might be the D (5 bases). From germline, CDR1 is MDHEN and CDR2 SYDVKM. Trimming took off 5 bases at V and 3 bases at J, with 20 bases between the two ends. CDR3 length equals 16 residues. The CDR3 coding sequence is TGTGCCAGCAGTCGATCTCTGGGCAGACGGGACTACGAGCAGTACTTC. This translates into CASSRSLGRRDYEQYF. Complete variable domain (other parts from reference TRBV28 and TRBJ2-7): DVKVTQSSRYLVKRTGEKVFLECVQDMDHENMFWYRQDPGLGLRLIYFSYDVKMKEKGDIPEGYSVSREKKERFSLILESASTNQTSMYLCASSRSLGRRDYEQYFGPGTRLTVT.

This chain joins TRBV6-1 and TRBJ2-1, with a tentative D call TRBD2 (5 bases). Germline V gene data show CDR1 as MNHNS and CDR2 as SASEGT. Trimming took 9 bases from V and 2 from J, leaving 14 bases between them. This CDR3 comprises 14 residues. CDR3 bases: TGTGCCAGTTCGAGGGCCTTGGCCTACAATGAGCAGTTCTTC. Its translation: CASSRALAYNEQFF.

V is TRBV4-1 and J is TRBJ2-1; 10 nucleotides agree with TRBD2. With V trimmed by 5 bases and J by 7 bases, 5 bases remained unmatched. The CDR3 extends over 14 amino acids. Germline V CDR1 and CDR2: MGHRA, YSYEKL. The CDR3 sequence: CASSSAGGPNEQFF. The CDR3 DNA reads TGCGCCAGCAGCTCAGCGGGGGGGCCGAATGAGCAGTTCTTC.

This clone was detected only once. V and J are TRBV2 and TRBJ1-2; D is unclear. Trimming took off 6 bases at V and 5 bases at J, with 10 bases between the two ends. The CDR3 is made up of 12 amino acids. Germline CDR1 and CDR2: SNHLY and FYNNEI. CDR3 in amino acids: CASSPGTYGYTF. CDR3 sequence (DNA): TGTGCCAGCAGCCCAGGAACGTATGGCTACACCTTC.

V and J are TRBV6-5 and TRBJ1-6; 9 bases map to TRBD1. The V gene end was trimmed by 1 base and the J gene end by 9 bases; junction bases not matched to a gene: 4. Germline CDR1 MNHEY, CDR2 SVGAGI. The CDR3 covers 15 residues. The CDR3 DNA reads as TGTGCCAGCAGTTACTTTACAGGGGGCAGTTCACCCCTCCACTTT. Translating it yields CASSYFTGGSSPLHF.

V is TRBV5-1 and J is TRBJ1-2; maybe TRBD1 (5 bases). Looked up from germline, CDR1 is SGHRS and CDR2 is YFSETQ. Between the trimmed V and J ends, which lost 3 bases and 7 bases, there was a span of 13 bases. This CDR3 spans 13 amino acids. The CDR3 DNA reads as TGCGCCAGCAGCTGGACGGACCAGGGTGGCTACACCTTC. As protein: CASSWTDQGGYTF.

The rearrangement joins TRBV9 to TRBJ1-4; tentative D call: TRBD1 (5 bases). Germline CDR1 and CDR2: SGDLS and YYNGEE. V was trimmed by 0 bases and J by 5 bases, leaving 17 bases between them. The CDR3 runs 17 residues. CDR3 DNA sequence: TGTGCCAGCAGCGTAGATGGCAGGGTATCGGAGAATGAAAAACTGTTTTTT. The encoded protein is CASSVDGRVSENEKLFF.

The genes are TRBV30 and TRBJ1-2; tentative D call: TRBD1 (6 bases). Germline CDR1 GTSNPN, CDR2 SVGIG (reference sequence). V lost 0 bases, J lost 8 bases, and 19 bases lay in between. CDR3 size: 15 residues. The chain's CDR3 is CAWSVIWEGGWGYTF. CDR3 nucleotides: TGTGCCTGGAGTGTAATCTGGGAGGGGGGTTGGGGCTACACCTTC.

The J gene is TRBJ1-4, the V gene TRBV30; a weak D match, TRBD1 (5 bases). The CDR3 totals 16 residues. Germline loops: CDR1 GTSNPN, CDR2 SVGIG (reference sequence). The V end was cut by 2 bases, the J end by 3 bases, with 16 bases between. The CDR3 spells CAWSKARVRSNEKLFF. CDR3 bases: TGTGCCTGGAGTAAAGCCAGGGTGAGGTCTAATGAAAAACTGTTTTTT.

This chain links TRBV7-6 with TRBJ1-1, with D perhaps matching TRBD1 (5 bases). The CDR3 contains 19 residues. The V gene's germline CDR1 is SGHVS and CDR2 FNYEAQ. The ends were cut back, 2 bases at V and 0 bases at J, with 22 bases in the middle. The CDR3 loop is CASSLYETEPFNMNTEAFF. The CDR3 coding sequence is TGTGCCAGCAGCTTATATGAGACAGAGCCATTTAACATGAACACTGAAGCTTTCTTT.

Notes on this clone: The junction does not match germline at one end; this may be a read error. This chain links TRBV7-7 with TRBJ2-7, with D possibly TRBD1 on 5 matching bases. This CDR3 has 15 residues. Germline CDR1 is SSHAT and CDR2 is FNYEAQ (reference sequence). The CDR3 sequence: CASSSGHSPSHEQYF. Here the CDR3 DNA reads TGTGCTAGCAGCTCTGGACACAGCCCCTCCCACGAGCAGTACTTC.

The J gene is TRBJ1-2, the V gene TRBV27; no definite D call. CDR1 is MNHEY and CDR2 is SMNVEV in the germline V gene (reference sequence). This CDR3 contains 14 residues. The germline V and J ends were trimmed by 4 bases and 5 bases, with 14 bases remaining between them. CDR3 in DNA: TGTGCCAGCAGTTCACAAAGAGCGGGGTATGGCTACACCTTC. As protein: CASSSQRAGYGYTF.